This is a list of T cell receptor beta chains from one sample in a study of OX40 agonist ivuxolimab in advanced cancers. The repertoire was sequenced with immunoSEQ multiplex PCR; TCRdb's copy has only in-frame clones and lacks some. The sample lists about 53,000 clones, approximately 91% occurring once. The source was CD4+ or CD8+ T cells sorted from blood, collected in a trial of the OX40 agonist ivuxolimab. These receptors were taken from an adult with an advanced solid tumor such as melanoma, head and neck, liver or kidney cancer. Both conserved end residues are part of each CDR3. A D gene is named only where the DNA matches it firmly. The size of a clone is reported for some rows only, either as once, few or many, or as a class for expanded clones.

j_call,clone_size,v_call,d_call,cdr3_nt,cdr3_aa
TRBJ2-1,-,TRBV29-1,TRBD2,TGCAGCGGTCGACTAGCGGGGGGTGGCTATGAGCAGTTCTTC,CSGRLAGGGYEQFF
TRBJ2-3,-,TRBV7-9,TRBD2,TGTGCCAGCAGCTTACAAGGCAGAGCGGGAGCCTTCACAGATACGCAGTATTTT,CASSLQGRAGAFTDTQYF
TRBJ2-1,-,TRBV11-3,-,TGTGCCAGCAGCTTAGGGGAGATTAATGAGCAGTTCTTC,CASSLGEINEQFF
TRBJ2-3,once,TRBV19,-,TGTGCCAGTAGTTGGTTTGGAGGTACAGATACGCAGTATTTT,CASSWFGGTDTQYF
TRBJ2-1,-,TRBV27,TRBD1,TGTGCCAGCAGTTTATCACAGGGGAATGAGCAGTTCTTC,CASSLSQGNEQFF
TRBJ2-1,few,TRBV7-2,TRBD2,TGTGCCAGCAGCTTAGAGCCTAGCGGGGGGGCAGGCCGGTTCTTC,CASSLEPSGGAGRFF
TRBJ2-5,-,TRBV11-2,-,TGTGCCAGCAGCTTAGTTCTAGTGGGAGAGACCCAGTACTTC,CASSLVLVGETQYF
TRBJ2-1,-,TRBV11-2,TRBD2,TGTGCCAGCAGCCCCCTTGCGGGAGGGCTGCCTGAGCAGTTCTTC,CASSPLAGGLPEQFF
TRBJ2-5,once,TRBV28,-,TGTGCCAGCAGCCGCCCCCTCCCGACCCCACAAGAGACCCAGTACTTC,CASSRPLPTPQETQYF
TRBJ1-1,-,TRBV4-1,-,TGCGCCAGCAGCCAGAGAACCGGGGTACCTGAAGCTTTCTTT,CASSQRTGVPEAFF
TRBJ2-3,-,TRBV6-6,-,TGTGCCAGCAGTTACTCGAAGCAGAGCAGCACAGATACGCAGTATTTT,CASSYSKQSSTDTQYF
TRBJ2-5,-,TRBV19,TRBD1,TGTGCCAGTAGTACCGGGACAGGGTGGGGAGAGACCCAGTACTTC,CASSTGTGWGETQYF
TRBJ2-1,-,TRBV7-6,TRBD1,TGTGCCAGCAGCCGGACAGGCAGCTCCTACAATGAGCAGTTCTTC,CASSRTGSSYNEQFF
TRBJ2-7,once,TRBV2,-,TGTGCCAGCAGTGGCAGGGAATGGGAGCAGTACTTC,CASSGREWEQYF
TRBJ2-3,-,TRBV11-3,TRBD2,TGTGCCAGCAGCCCATCGCGGGGGGCAAGGACAGATACGCAGTATTTT,CASSPSRGARTDTQYF
TRBJ1-4,-,TRBV5-1,-,TGCGCCAGCAGCTTGCTCGGGTTGGGGGAAAAACTGTTTTTT,CASSLLGLGEKLFF
TRBJ2-5,-,TRBV7-8,-,TGTGCCAGCAGCTTACCCCGGGACAAAGCCTTAGAAGAGACCCAGTACTTC,CASSLPRDKALEETQYF
TRBJ1-1,-,TRBV28,-,TGTGCCAGCAGTTGGGACGCTGAAGCTTTCTTT,CASSWDAEAFF
TRBJ2-6,-,TRBV28,-,TGTGCCAGCTCGACGGACGTTTACCTCTCTGGGGCCAACGTCCTGACTTTC,CASSTDVYLSGANVLTF
TRBJ2-5,-,TRBV7-9,-,TGTGCCAGCAGCCCTCCTTCACAAGAGACCCAGTACTTC,CASSPPSQETQYF
TRBJ1-1,-,TRBV27,-,TGTGCCAGCAGTTTGTTTGGGGGTTCTGAAGCTTTCTTT,CASSLFGGSEAFF
TRBJ2-7,-,TRBV28,TRBD2,TGTGCCAGCAGCAAGGTAGCGGGAGGCCCACGCGAGCAGTACTTC,CASSKVAGGPREQYF
TRBJ2-7,-,TRBV10-3,TRBD1,TGTGCCATCAGTGAGTCCGACAGGGGATCCTACGAGCAGTACTTC,CAISESDRGSYEQYF
TRBJ2-1,-,TRBV7-8,-,TGTGCCAGCAGCTTAGCGGCAGCAACCAAGAATGAGCAGTTCTTC,CASSLAAATKNEQFF
TRBJ2-1,-,TRBV9,-,TGTGCCAGCAGCGTCACAGGAATTCTGGAGTTGAATGAGCAGTTCTTC,CASSVTGILELNEQFF
TRBJ2-3,once,TRBV5-6,-,TGTGCCAGCAGCTACGGGACCCTCTCCGGATCGCAGTATTTT,CASSYGTLSGSQYF
TRBJ2-7,-,TRBV4-3,TRBD2,TGCGCCAGCAGCCAAGCGGCGGGAGGGCCTTACGAGCAGTACTTC,CASSQAAGGPYEQYF
TRBJ1-1,-,TRBV7-8,-,TGTGCCAGCAGCTTGACAGGTGACTCCACTGAAGCTTTCTTT,CASSLTGDSTEAFF
TRBJ2-7,-,TRBV14,-,TGTGCCAGCAGCCAAGAGCCGGGACCGCATTTCTACGAGCAGTACTTC,CASSQEPGPHFYEQYF
TRBJ1-4,once,TRBV6-5,-,TGTGCCAGCAGTTACTCCCTCGCCGGGGACCTGTTTTTT,CASSYSLAGDLFF
TRBJ1-2,-,TRBV10-2,-,TGCGCCAGCAGTTTAACAGGTGAAGAGAACTATGGCTACACCTTC,CASSLTGEENYGYTF
TRBJ2-1,-,TRBV28,TRBD2,TGTGCCAGCAGAACCCCTAGCGGGGTTAGGCAGTTCTTC,CASRTPSGVRQFF
TRBJ2-7,-,TRBV6-4,-,TGTGCCAGCAGTCCCTCTTCCGCTAGCGACGAGCAGTACTTC,CASSPSSASDEQYF
TRBJ2-7,-,TRBV7-9,-,TGTGCCAGCAGCTTATACCTAGAGCAGTACTTC,CASSLYLEQYF
TRBJ2-7,-,TRBV11-2,-,TGTGCCAGCAGCTTATGGGGGAACTACGAGCAGTACTTC,CASSLWGNYEQYF
TRBJ2-5,-,TRBV9,TRBD2,TGTGCCAGCAGCACTAGCGGGAGGCTGGAGACCCAGTACTTC,CASSTSGRLETQYF
TRBJ2-1,-,TRBV5-8,-,TGTGCCAGCAGCTTGGTCCCAGGACCAGACAATGAGCAGTTCTTC,CASSLVPGPDNEQFF
TRBJ1-1,-,TRBV5-1,TRBD1,TGCGCCAGCAGCCTGGGACAGGGTCCCACTGAAGCTTTCTTT,CASSLGQGPTEAFF
TRBJ2-5,-,TRBV4-1,TRBD2,TGCGCCAGCAGCCAAGAGGGGTCTACTAGCGGGGGGCAATACGGCCCAGAGACCCAGTACTTC,CASSQEGSTSGGQYGPETQYF
TRBJ2-5,-,TRBV25-1,-,TGTGCCAGCATAGGGGGGGCTTCCCAGTACTTC,CASIGGASQYF
TRBJ1-2,once,TRBV27,TRBD1,TGTGCCAGCAGTTTATCGAAAGGGGGCGAGTCTGGCTACACCTTC,CASSLSKGGESGYTF
TRBJ2-7,-,TRBV4-1,-,TGCGCCAGCAGCCAAGATGAGACAGCCTACGAGCAGTACTTC,CASSQDETAYEQYF
TRBJ1-5,-,TRBV7-9,-,TGTGCCAGCAGTCAAAACCAAGGCGGGCCCCATCAGCCCCAGCATTTT,CASSQNQGGPHQPQHF
TRBJ1-1,-,TRBV7-9,-,TGTGCCAGCGAGGGTAACACTGAAGCTTTCTTT,CASEGNTEAFF
TRBJ1-1,-,TRBV4-1,TRBD1,TGCGCCAGCAGCGGGGTTGTCGGACAGGGGATCACTGAAGCTTTCTTT,CASSGVVGQGITEAFF
TRBJ2-1,-,TRBV11-3,-,TGTGCCAGCAGCTTAGAGGGGATCGATGAGCAGTTCTTC,CASSLEGIDEQFF
TRBJ2-1,-,TRBV15,TRBD2,TGTGCCACCAGCAGGGGACTAGCGGGACGAGATGAGCAGTTCTTC,CATSRGLAGRDEQFF
TRBJ2-2,-,TRBV4-3,-,TGCGCCAGCAGCGAGGGCCCGGGGGACACCGGGGAGCTGTTTTTT,CASSEGPGDTGELFF
TRBJ2-7,-,TRBV2,TRBD2,TGTGCCAGCAGTCCGGGACTAGCCATGTACGAGCAGTACTTC,CASSPGLAMYEQYF